This TCR beta chain was captured by sequencing in a study of technical replicates of blood from several donors (dated by TCRdb to about 2017). Library generation was performed with the immunoSEQ multiplex PCR assay. TCRdb carries this immuneACCESS record with in-frame sequences only. Its versions omit some clonotypes, under half of them owing to an unresolved V gene in the studies checked, with the rest unexplained. The sample table lists approximately 16,000 clones, around nine tenths of them with a count of one. Of the sample, about 10% is held by the ten largest clones. This clone has more than one count but fewer than ten. Its binding antigen is unknown. There are no base qualities to consult, and no much larger clone falls within one base. V drops 8 bases and J drops 6 bases, leaving 11 bases in between. CDR1 and CDR2 were assigned from the germline V gene as SNHLY and FYNNEI. Including cysteine and phenylalanine, the CDR3 has 12 amino acids. Only CDR3 DNA remains: 36 bases, in frame from the first base.

The sample consisted of PBMCs. The clonotype was recovered from a human donor in good health. Recombination connected TRBV2 to TRBJ1-5; no confident D gene assignment can be made. The sequenced DNA is TGTGCCAGCCGTGCGGTCGGTCAGCCCCAGCATTTT. This yields the protein CASRAVGQPQHF.